One and the same sample provided the 27 T cell receptor beta chains below, sequenced in a study of shared T cell receptors in the human thymus. Sequencing was performed with immunoSEQ multiplex PCR; in TCRdb, only in-frame clones are kept and a portion is missing. The top ten clones hold over 0.008% of a sample with approximately 730,000 clones, around 85% of them seen once. The data also belong to a second study, concerning human thymus T cells.

Sample: thymocytes. All receptors derive from a girl in the first two years of life with a congenital heart defect.

The chain recombines TRBV4-1 with TRBJ1-5; D possibly corresponds to TRBD1 (5 bases). The CDR3 loop spans 16 amino acids. Germline CDR1 and CDR2: MGHRA and YSYEKL. V gave up 1 base and J gave up 1 base, with 11 bases separating them. In DNA form, the CDR3 reads TGCGCCAGCAGCCAAGTGGGGGGTTTAAGCAATCAGCCCCAGCATTTT. Protein product: CASSQVGGLSNQPQHF.

The rearrangement uses TRBV4-2 and TRBJ2-4; 7 nucleotides agree with TRBD1. Germline V CDR1 and CDR2: LGHNA, YNFKEQ. V trimming: 3 bases; J trimming: 1 base; junction bases outside the gene matches: 15. This CDR3 spans 19 amino acids. As DNA, the CDR3 is TGTGCCAGCAGCCACCCATGGTTCCGGACAGGCGGCGCCAAAAACATTCAGTACTTC. Protein sequence: CASSHPWFRTGGAKNIQYF.

This clone was observed a few times. The chain recombines TRBV27 with TRBJ2-7; 9 bases fit TRBD1. Germline V gene data show CDR1 as MNHEY and CDR2 as SMNVEV (reference sequence). J lost 4 bases, V lost 5 bases, and 9 bases had no gene match. This CDR3 has 15 residues. CDR3 nucleotides: TGTGCCAGCAGTGCCCCCGGGACAGGGCATTACGAGCAGTACTTC. It yields the protein CASSAPGTGHYEQYF.

The rearrangement joins TRBV29-1 to TRBJ2-4; the D gene is possibly TRBD2 (6 bases). CDR3 length: 13 amino acids. Germline V gene data show CDR1 as SQVTM and CDR2 as ANQGSEA. V lost 3 bases, J lost 9 bases, and 15 bases lay in between. The CDR3 coding sequence is TGCAGCGTTGAGGTTGAGGAGGAGGGCATTCAGTACTTC. Its protein product is CSVEVEEEGIQYF.

The chain is built from TRBV12-5 and TRBJ2-3, with D unresolved. CDR1 and CDR2 (germline): LGHNT, FRNRAP. The CDR3 is 16 amino acids. Trimming took off 6 bases at V and 6 bases at J, with 22 bases between the two ends. This chain's CDR3 is CASGPRPQDEYDTQYF. Here the CDR3 DNA reads TGTGCTAGTGGCCCCAGGCCACAAGATGAATATGATACGCAGTATTTT.

The chain couples TRBV5-1 to TRBJ1-4; D not resolved. The germline V gene encodes CDR1 SGHRS and CDR2 YFSETQ. The CDR3 covers 19 residues. The ends were cut back, 0 bases at V and 0 bases at J, with 18 bases in the middle. The CDR3 bases are TGCGCCAGCAGCTTGGGAACAACGCGGCAAAACTCAACTAATGAAAAACTGTTTTTT. Translated: CASSLGTTRQNSTNEKLFF. The full variable domain, its missing parts supplied by reference TRBV5-1 and TRBJ1-4, is KAGVTQTPRYLIKTRGQQVTLSCSPISGHRSVSWYQQTPGQGLQFLFEYFSETQRNKGNFPGRFSGRQFSNSRSEMNVSTLELGDSALYLCASSLGTTRQNSTNEKLFFGSGTQLSVL.

This rearrangement joins TRBV6-5 to TRBJ2-2; 7 bases line up with TRBD1. Germline trimming cut 5 bases from V and 4 bases from J; bases unmatched to any gene: 7. The CDR3 consists of 15 residues. The germline V gene encodes CDR1 MNHEY and CDR2 SVGAGI. The CDR3 DNA sequence: TGTGCCAGCAGTCTAACAAACAGGGGCACCGGGGAGCTGTTTTTT. Translated, it gives CASSLTNRGTGELFF.

The rearrangement links TRBV27 to TRBJ2-5, with D unclear. V shed 5 bases and J shed 5 bases, with 18 bases lying between them. CDR3 length: 15 amino acids. Germline V gives CDR1 MNHEY, CDR2 SMNVEV (reference sequence). The DNA of the CDR3 is TGTGCCAGCAGTCCACGGGTCCATCAGCGCGAGACCCAGTACTTC. Protein sequence: CASSPRVHQRETQYF.

The chain uses TRBV14 and TRBJ1-1; 7 bases line up with TRBD1. The CDR3 has 11 amino acids. Germline trimming cut 10 bases from V and 3 bases from J; bases unmatched to any gene: 2. Germline V gives CDR1 SGHDN, CDR2 FVKESK. The CDR3 coding sequence is TGTGCCACGCAGGGGGACACTGAAGCTTTCTTT. Its protein is CATQGDTEAFF. Based on the CDR3 plus reference TRBV14 and TRBJ1-1, the full variable domain is EAGVTQFPSHSVIEKGQTVTLRCDPISGHDNLYWYRRVMGKEIKFLLHFVKESKQDESGMPNNRFLAERTGGTYSTLKVQPAELEDSGVYFCATQGDTEAFFGQGTRLTVV.

The genes are TRBV12-5 and TRBJ1-1; tentative D call: TRBD1 (5 bases). V lost 0 bases and J 1 base, leaving 15 bases between the germline ends. Germline V gene lookup returns CDR1 LGHNT and CDR2 FRNRAP. The CDR3 loop spans 17 amino acids. CDR3 bases: TGTGCTAGTGGTTTGGTAAACACTTCGGGGGGGAACACTGAAGCTTTCTTT. Translating gives CASGLVNTSGGNTEAFF.

This rearrangement joins TRBV11-2 to TRBJ2-1; TRBD1 agrees at 9 bases. The CDR3 consists of 14 residues. Germline-derived CDR1 and CDR2 are SGHAT and FQNNGV. V lost 6 bases, J lost 3 bases, and 3 bases stayed unmatched. CDR3 protein: CASRQDRGYNEQFF. In nucleotides, the CDR3 is TGTGCCAGCAGACAGGACAGGGGCTACAATGAGCAGTTCTTC.

This chain links TRBV19 with TRBJ1-1, with D perhaps TRBD1 (5 bases). This CDR3 is 17 amino acids long. V gave up 7 bases and J gave up 0 bases, with 21 bases separating them. Germline V gives CDR1 LNHDA, CDR2 SQIVND (reference sequence). As DNA, the CDR3 is TGTGCCAGTACTCCGGTGGGGCCAGGACCCTTGAACACTGAAGCTTTCTTT. It codes for CASTPVGPGPLNTEAFF.

This clone showed up just once. The V gene is TRBV5-1, the J gene TRBJ2-1, with D unclear. Germline V gives CDR1 SGHRS, CDR2 YFSETQ. This CDR3 is built from 12 residues. Trimming pared 4 bases from V and 9 bases from J, leaving 11 bases between. The CDR3 reads CASSTRPGEQFF. CDR3 nucleotide sequence: TGCGCCAGCAGCACGCGACCAGGTGAGCAGTTCTTC.

The V and J genes are TRBV11-2 and TRBJ2-1; perhaps TRBD2 as D (6 bases). Germline V gene data show CDR1 as SGHAT and CDR2 as FQNNGV. The CDR3 has 11 amino acids. The V end was cut by 5 bases, the J end by 15 bases, with 14 bases between. CDR3 nucleotide sequence: TGTGCCAGCAGCGCAACGGGGGTTCCGTTCTTC. The encoded protein is CASSATGVPFF.

The DNA for the CDR3 is TGTGCCAGCAGTTTAACGAGTTATAGCGGTAAGCATTTT. Protein: CASSLTSYSGKHF. The chain has TRBV28 and TRBJ1-5; D gene uncertain. Trimming shortened V by 2 bases and J by 14 bases, and 16 bases separated the two germline ends. The CDR3 runs 13 residues. Germline CDR1 and CDR2: MDHEN and SYDVKM.

J is TRBJ1-5 and V is TRBV7-9, with 8 nucleotides matching TRBD1. Germline-derived CDR1 and CDR2 are SEHNR and FQNEAQ (reference sequence). The CDR3 has 16 amino acids. The J segment lost 3 bases and the V segment lost 3 bases, leaving 7 bases of the junction unmatched. CDR3 in DNA: TGTGCCAGCAGCTTCGGACAGGGAGGGACCAATCAGCCCCAGCATTTT. The encoded protein is CASSFGQGGTNQPQHF. Complete variable domain (other parts from reference TRBV7-9 and TRBJ1-5): DTGVSQNPRHKITKRGQNVTFRCDPISEHNRLYWYRQTLGQGPEFLTYFQNEAQLEKSRLLSDRFSAERPKGSFSTLEIQRTEQGDSAMYLCASSFGQGGTNQPQHFGDGTRLSIL.

This rearrangement joins TRBV2 to TRBJ1-1; possibly TRBD1 for D (5 bases). V was pared by 6 bases and J by 4 bases, with 12 bases between. Per germline, CDR1 SNHLY and CDR2 FYNNEI. CDR3 size: 13 residues. DNA for the CDR3: TGTGCCAGCAGGCAGGGAGGAGGCACTGAAGCTTTCTTT. Protein product: CASRQGGGTEAFF.

V and J are TRBV5-1 and TRBJ1-1; D gene unclear. Germline-derived CDR1 and CDR2 are SGHRS and YFSETQ. V was pared by 2 bases and J by 2 bases, with 10 bases between. This CDR3 has 14 amino acids. CDR3 sequence: CASSFGLTNTEAFF. The CDR3 DNA reads as TGCGCCAGCAGCTTCGGACTGACAAACACTGAAGCTTTCTTT.

The rearrangement uses TRBV5-4 and TRBJ1-1; D call uncertain. Germline V gene data show CDR1 as SGHNT and CDR2 as YYREEE (reference sequence). V lost 4 bases to trimming and J lost 1 base, with 11 bases between them. This CDR3 is 14 amino acids long. The CDR3 region is CASSAPTRNTEAFF. The DNA for the CDR3 is TGTGCCAGCAGCGCCCCCACAAGGAACACTGAAGCTTTCTTT.

J is TRBJ2-7 and V is TRBV13; no clear D. The CDR3 length is 14 residues. Germline CDR1 PRHDT, CDR2 FYEKMQ (reference sequence). Trimming removed 1 base from V and 0 bases from J, with 7 bases in between. CDR3 residues: CASSLAPNSYEQYF. CDR3 coding DNA: TGTGCCAGCAGCTTAGCCCCTAACTCCTACGAGCAGTACTTC. Looking up the rest from reference TRBV13 and TRBJ2-7 gives the full variable domain: AAGVIQSPRHLIKEKRETATLKCYPIPRHDTVYWYQQGPGQDPQFLISFYEKMQSDKGSIPDRFSAQQFSDYHSELNMSSLELGDSALYFCASSLAPNSYEQYFGPGTRLTVT.

The chain carries TRBV7-6 and TRBJ1-2, with D uncertain. V lost 7 bases and J lost 6, with 9 bases in between. The CDR3 extends over 11 amino acids. Germline CDR1 and CDR2: SGHVS and FNYEAQ. CDR3 bases: TGTGCCAGCACCAGCGGGGATGGCTACACCTTC. Its protein is CASTSGDGYTF.

The J gene is TRBJ2-7, the V gene TRBV11-2; no clear D. Trimming stripped 3 bases from V and 3 bases from J, with 9 bases between. The CDR3 totals 13 residues. Per the germline V gene, CDR1 is SGHAT and CDR2 is FQNNGV. The CDR3 reads CASSLGQHYEQYF. CDR3 DNA: TGTGCCAGCAGCTTGGGCCAGCACTACGAGCAGTACTTC.

This clone was detected once. The chain joins TRBV5-1 to TRBJ2-5; the D gene is possibly TRBD1 (5 bases). V was shortened by 1 base and J by 5 bases, with 9 bases between the two germline ends. CDR1 and CDR2 from the germline V gene are SGHRS and YFSETQ. The CDR3 runs 13 residues. The CDR3 coding sequence is TGCGCCAGCAGCTTGATAGGGGTGGAGACCCAGTACTTC. Amino acids: CASSLIGVETQYF.

This chain joins TRBV18 and TRBJ1-2; D is unclear. The CDR3 runs to 14 residues. Germline lookup yields CDR1 KGHSH and CDR2 LQKENI. V was shortened by 5 bases and J by 3 bases, with 13 bases between the two germline ends. The CDR3 DNA is TGTGCCAGCTCAGGGAGCCTCGGGGACTATGGCTACACCTTC. It specifies CASSGSLGDYGYTF.

The chain combines TRBV10-2 with TRBJ2-7; D is unclear. CDR3 length: 14 residues. Per germline, CDR1 WSHSY and CDR2 SAAADI. Trimming removed 0 bases at V and 3 bases at J, with 9 bases between. The DNA of the CDR3 is TGCGCCAGCAGTGAGTCTGGCTTCAGCTACGAGCAGTACTTC. It encodes CASSESGFSYEQYF.

The chain uses TRBV5-6 and TRBJ1-2; 8 bases map to TRBD1. The CDR3 length is 16 residues. V lost 6 bases and J lost 2; bases outside the gene matches: 12. Germline assignment: CDR1 SGHDT and CDR2 YYEEEE. Here the CDR3 DNA reads TGTGCCAGCAACAAAATAATGACAGGGGCAAACTATGGCTACACCTTC. Its translation is CASNKIMTGANYGYTF. Supplemented by reference TRBV5-6 and TRBJ1-2, the full variable domain reads DAGVTQSPTHLIKTRGQQVTLRCSPKSGHDTVSWYQQALGQGPQFIFQYYEEEERQRGNFPDRFSGHQFPNYSSELNVNALLLGDSALYLCASNKIMTGANYGYTFGSGTRLTVV.

V gene TRBV28 combines with J gene TRBJ1-2; D remains ambiguous. With 2 bases removed from V and 5 bases from J, the gap between germline ends came to 15 bases. There are 15 residues in the CDR3. Per germline, CDR1 MDHEN and CDR2 SYDVKM. CDR3 nucleotide sequence: TGTGCCAGCAGTTTACCTCCCCGACTGCATTATGGCTACACCTTC. Protein product: CASSLPPRLHYGYTF.